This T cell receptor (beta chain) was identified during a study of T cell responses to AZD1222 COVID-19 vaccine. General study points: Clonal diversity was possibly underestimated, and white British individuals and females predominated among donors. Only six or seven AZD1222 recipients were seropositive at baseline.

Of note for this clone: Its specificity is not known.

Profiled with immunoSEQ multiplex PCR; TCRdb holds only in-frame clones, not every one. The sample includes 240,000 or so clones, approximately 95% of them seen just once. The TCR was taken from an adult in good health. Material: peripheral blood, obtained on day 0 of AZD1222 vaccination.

The CDR3 loop reads CASSQATYNEQFF. The CDR3 nucleotides are TGTGCCAGCAGCCAAGCTACCTACAATGAGCAGTTCTTC. The chain combines TRBV4-2 with TRBJ2-1; D not resolved. From germline, CDR1 is LGHNA and CDR2 YNFKEQ. V was trimmed by 1 base and J by 2 bases, leaving 3 bases between them. The CDR3 consists of 13 residues.